This T cell receptor (beta chain) was captured by sequencing in a study of neoadjuvant anti-PD-1 for oral cavity cancer. General study results and limits: Higher pretreatment Treg/Th17 ratios tracked higher pretreatment blood clonality. TCR analyses covered only a few patients per response group. Non-responders to neoadjuvant nivolumab had significantly more clonal PBMC T cells than responders.

With regard to this clone: Its antigen is undetermined.

Trimming removed 2 bases from V and 7 bases from J, with 14 bases in between. The length of the CDR3 is 15 residues. In germline, CDR1 is SSHAT, CDR2 FNYEAQ (reference sequence). Here immunoSEQ multiplex PCR was the method, and the copy in TCRdb shows in-frame clones only, minus some. The profile shows about 15,000 clones, 71% of them singletons. The rearrangement links TRBV7-7 to TRBJ2-2; D may match TRBD1 or TRBD2 (6 bases each). This receptor was identified in a person aged 35-79 years with oral cavity squamous cell carcinoma. The material sequenced was PBMCs, taken before nivolumab (anti-PD-1) treatment. This chain's CDR3 is CASSLNPGGGGELFF. The CDR3 nucleotides are TGTGCCAGCAGCTTAAATCCCGGGGGCGGCGGGGAGCTGTTTTTT.